The entry below describes one T cell receptor beta chain. Its specificity is unknown. This CDR3 contains 16 residues. Germline CDR1 SGHTA, CDR2 FQGTGA. TCRdb reanalyzed the 5' RACE reads and collapses them to one entry per CDR3 protein, without DNA. This sample's clone table lists about 460,000 distinct CDR3 sequences. The record originates from a study of T cells expressing NK-cell markers. Overall study: Eight donors were sequenced, seven testing HCMV-seropositive and one testing seronegative.

Points from the study as a whole: For a handful of donors, these clonotypes were likewise the leading ones in the CD3+CD56-NKG2C+ fraction.

The sequenced sample was blood T cells: a sorted CD56 or NKG2C T cell subset, CD4+ or CD8+ T cells, or bulk PBMC T cells (not recorded which). The TCR was taken from a woman aged 50 to 60 in good health. The chain is built from TRBV7-3 and TRBJ2-4; the D call of TRBD2 rests on TCRdb alone, since no DNA is present to check it. This CDR3 reads CASSPRGASLGDIQYF.